The entry below gives a single TCR beta chain sequence along with its context. V gave up 5 bases and J gave up 0 bases; unmatched junction bases: 8. From germline, CDR1 is SGHDN and CDR2 FVKESK. There are 17 residues in the CDR3. These data are taken from a study of blood T cell repertoires in COVID-19. Study in general: Samples taken during acute and convalescent COVID-19 were collected in the United States, Italy and Spain.

Authors' analysis steps: Amplification from reference gene primers served as the basis for estimated nucleated cell counts. Some clones are missing from TCRdb's copy, which holds only in-frame ones; the method was immunoSEQ multiplex PCR. V and J calls and clone size are those listed in that table; D and trimming were worked out from the DNA. The data contain around 150,000 clones, approximately 82% of them singletons. The rearrangement joins TRBV14 to TRBJ2-1; 9 bases map to TRBD2. Sequenced sample: peripheral blood. The TCR was taken from a woman between 45 and 65 years old in a cohort sampled during active or convalescent COVID-19. As DNA, the CDR3 is TGTGCCAGCAGCACCTCTAGCGGGGCCGGCTCCTACAATGAGCAGTTCTTC. Translated, it gives CASSTSSGAGSYNEQFF.